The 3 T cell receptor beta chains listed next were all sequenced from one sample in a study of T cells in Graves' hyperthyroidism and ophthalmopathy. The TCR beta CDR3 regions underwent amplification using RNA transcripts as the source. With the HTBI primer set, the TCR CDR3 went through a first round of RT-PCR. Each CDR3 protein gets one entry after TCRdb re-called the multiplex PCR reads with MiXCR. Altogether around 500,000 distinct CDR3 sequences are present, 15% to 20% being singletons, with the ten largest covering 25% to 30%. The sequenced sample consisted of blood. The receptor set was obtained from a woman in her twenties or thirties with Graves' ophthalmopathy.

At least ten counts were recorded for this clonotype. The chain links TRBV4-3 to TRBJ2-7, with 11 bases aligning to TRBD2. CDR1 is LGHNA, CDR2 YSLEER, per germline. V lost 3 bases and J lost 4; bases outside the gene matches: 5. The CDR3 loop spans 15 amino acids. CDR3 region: CASSHTSGSVYEQYF. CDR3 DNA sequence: TGCGCCAGCAGCCATACTAGCGGGAGTGTTTACGAGCAGTACTTC.

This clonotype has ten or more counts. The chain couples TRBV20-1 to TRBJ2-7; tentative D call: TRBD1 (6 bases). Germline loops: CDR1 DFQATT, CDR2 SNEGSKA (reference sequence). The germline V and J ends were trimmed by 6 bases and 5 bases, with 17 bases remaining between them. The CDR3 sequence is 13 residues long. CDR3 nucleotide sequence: TGCAGTGCCGGACAGCGTGGTAGGAACGAGCAGTACTTC. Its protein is CSAGQRGRNEQYF.

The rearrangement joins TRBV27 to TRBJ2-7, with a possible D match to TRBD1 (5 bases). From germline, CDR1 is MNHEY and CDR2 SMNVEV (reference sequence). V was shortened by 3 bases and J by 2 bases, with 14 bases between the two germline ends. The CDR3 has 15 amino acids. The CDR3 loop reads CASSFSRQLTYEQYF. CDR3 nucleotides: TGTGCCAGCAGTTTTAGCCGACAGCTAACCTACGAGCAGTACTTC.